This T cell receptor beta chain was recorded in a study of T-cell reconstitution after alpha-beta-depleted transplantation in children. Unique molecular identifiers were used in preparing the TCRbeta library. TCRdb redid the calling of the PCR reads with MiXCR, one entry per CDR3 protein. This table holds 250,000 to 400,000 distinct CDR3 sequences, approximately 23% found once. V lost 5 bases and J lost 0, with 17 bases in between. Germline V gene lookup returns CDR1 SQVTM and CDR2 ANQGSEA. This CDR3 contains 15 residues. V usage is TRBV29-1 and J usage is TRBJ2-7, with D uncertain. The receptor's source is a male patient aged 10 to 17 who had a stem cell transplant for acute lymphoblastic leukemia, so the T cells may come from the graft donor. The input for sequencing was PBMCs, mostly from graft donor cells, taken 180 days after TCRalphabeta/CD19-depleted stem cell transplant. The CDR3 spells CSVKKGLPSSYEQYF. The CDR3, as DNA: TGCAGCGTTAAAAAAGGGTTACCTAGCTCCTACGAGCAGTACTTC.